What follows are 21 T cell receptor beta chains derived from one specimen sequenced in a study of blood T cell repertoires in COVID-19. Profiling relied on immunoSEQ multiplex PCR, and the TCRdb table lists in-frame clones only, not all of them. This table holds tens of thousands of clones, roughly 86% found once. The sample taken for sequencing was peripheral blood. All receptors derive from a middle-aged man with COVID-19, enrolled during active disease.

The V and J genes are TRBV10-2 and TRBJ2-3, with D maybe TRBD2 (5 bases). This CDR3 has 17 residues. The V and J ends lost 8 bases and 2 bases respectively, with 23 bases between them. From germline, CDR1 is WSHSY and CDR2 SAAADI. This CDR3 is CASSKHRTEALTDTQYF. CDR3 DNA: TGCGCCAGCTCAAAGCATCGGACGGAGGCGCTCACAGATACGCAGTATTTT.

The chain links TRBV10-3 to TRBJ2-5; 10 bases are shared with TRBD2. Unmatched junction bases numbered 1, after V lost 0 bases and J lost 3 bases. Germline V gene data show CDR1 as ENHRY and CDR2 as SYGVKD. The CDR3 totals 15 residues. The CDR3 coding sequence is TGTGCCATCAGTGAGTCGAGCGGGGGGGAAGAGACCCAGTACTTC. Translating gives CAISESSGGEETQYF.

The CDR3 DNA sequence: TGTGCTAGTGGTTTGGTACTAGGACAGGGGGCAAACACCATATATTTT. It yields the protein CASGLVLGQGANTIYF. The chain uses TRBV12-5 and TRBJ1-3; the match to TRBD1 covers 11 bases. The CDR3 extends over 16 amino acids. Germline CDR1 reads LGHNT; CDR2 reads FRNRAP. J lost 6 bases, V lost 0 bases, and 4 bases had no gene match.

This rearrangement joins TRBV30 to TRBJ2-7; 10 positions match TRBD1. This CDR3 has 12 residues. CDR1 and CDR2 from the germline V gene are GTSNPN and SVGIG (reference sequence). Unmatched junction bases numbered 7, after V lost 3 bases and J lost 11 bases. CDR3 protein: CAWSSGQGDKYF. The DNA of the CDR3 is TGTGCCTGGAGCTCCGGACAGGGGGACAAGTACTTC. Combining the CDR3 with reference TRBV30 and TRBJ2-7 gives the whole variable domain SQTIHQWPATLVQPVGSPLSLECTVEGTSNPNLYWYRQAAGRGLQLLFYSVGIGQISSEVPQNLSASRPQDRQFILSSKKLLLSDSGFYLCAWSSGQGDKYFGPGTRLTVT.

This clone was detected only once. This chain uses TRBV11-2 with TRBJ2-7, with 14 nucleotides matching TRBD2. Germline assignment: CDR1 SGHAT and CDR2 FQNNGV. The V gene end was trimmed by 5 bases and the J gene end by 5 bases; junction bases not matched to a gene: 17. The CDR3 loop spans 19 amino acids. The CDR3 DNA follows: TGTGCCAGCAGCCAGGATGGAGCGGGACTAGCGGGAGCTCGTAACGAGCAGTACTTC. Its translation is CASSQDGAGLAGARNEQYF.

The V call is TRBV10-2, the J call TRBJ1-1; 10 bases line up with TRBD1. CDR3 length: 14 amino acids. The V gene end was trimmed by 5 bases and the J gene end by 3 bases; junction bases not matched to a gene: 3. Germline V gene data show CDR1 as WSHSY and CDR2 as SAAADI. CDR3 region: CASSRTGGDTEAFF. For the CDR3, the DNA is TGCGCCAGCAGTAGGACAGGGGGGGACACTGAAGCTTTCTTT.

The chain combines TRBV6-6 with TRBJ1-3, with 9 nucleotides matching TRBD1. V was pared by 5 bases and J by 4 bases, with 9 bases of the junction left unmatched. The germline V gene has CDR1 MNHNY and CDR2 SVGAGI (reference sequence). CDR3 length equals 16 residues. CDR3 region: CASSRRAGQGGNTIYF. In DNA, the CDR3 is TGTGCCAGCAGTCGACGTGCGGGACAGGGAGGAAACACCATATATTTT.

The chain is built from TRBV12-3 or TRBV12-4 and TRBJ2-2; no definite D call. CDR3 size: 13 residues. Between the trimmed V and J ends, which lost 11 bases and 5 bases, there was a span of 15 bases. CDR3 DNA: TGTGCCGGGCACAAGGCCCAAACCGGGGAGCTGTTTTTT. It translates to CAGHKAQTGELFF.

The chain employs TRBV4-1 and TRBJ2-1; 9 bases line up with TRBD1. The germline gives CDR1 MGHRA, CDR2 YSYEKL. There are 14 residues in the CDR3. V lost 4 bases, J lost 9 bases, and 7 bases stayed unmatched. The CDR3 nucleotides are TGCGCCAGCAGCCCGGACAGGGGATTGGGTGAGCAGTTCTTC. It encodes CASSPDRGLGEQFF.

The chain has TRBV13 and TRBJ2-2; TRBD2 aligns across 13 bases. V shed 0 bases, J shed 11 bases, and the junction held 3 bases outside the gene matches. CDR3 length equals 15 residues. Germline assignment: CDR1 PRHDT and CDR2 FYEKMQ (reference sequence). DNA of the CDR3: TGTGCCAGCAGCTTAGGGGGACTAGCGGGGCGAGAGCTGTTTTTT. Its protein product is CASSLGGLAGRELFF.

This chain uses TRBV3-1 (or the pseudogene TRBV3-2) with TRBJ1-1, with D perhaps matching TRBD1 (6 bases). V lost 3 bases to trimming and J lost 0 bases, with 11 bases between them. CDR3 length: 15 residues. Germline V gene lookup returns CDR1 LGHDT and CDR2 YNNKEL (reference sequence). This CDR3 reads CASSQAGVMNTEAFF. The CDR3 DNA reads TGTGCCAGCAGCCAGGCAGGGGTTATGAACACTGAAGCTTTCTTT.

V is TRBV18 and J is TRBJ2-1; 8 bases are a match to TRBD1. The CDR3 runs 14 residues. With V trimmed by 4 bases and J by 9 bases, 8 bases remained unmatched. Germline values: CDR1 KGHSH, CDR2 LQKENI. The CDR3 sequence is CASSLGQGRGEQFF. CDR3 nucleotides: TGTGCCAGCTCACTAGGACAGGGTCGAGGTGAGCAGTTCTTC. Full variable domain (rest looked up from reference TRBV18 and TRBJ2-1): NAGVMQNPRHLVRRRGQEARLRCSPMKGHSHVYWYRQLPEEGLKFMVYLQKENIIDESGMPKERFSAEFPKEGPSILRIQQVVRGDSAAYFCASSLGQGRGEQFFGPGTRLTVL.

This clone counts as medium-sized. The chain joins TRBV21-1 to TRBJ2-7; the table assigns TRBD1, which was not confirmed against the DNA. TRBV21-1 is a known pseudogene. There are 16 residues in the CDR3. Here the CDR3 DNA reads TGTGCCAGCACCAAAAGACCGGGACAGGGAGCCTACGAGCAGTACTTC. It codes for CASTKRPGQGAYEQYF.

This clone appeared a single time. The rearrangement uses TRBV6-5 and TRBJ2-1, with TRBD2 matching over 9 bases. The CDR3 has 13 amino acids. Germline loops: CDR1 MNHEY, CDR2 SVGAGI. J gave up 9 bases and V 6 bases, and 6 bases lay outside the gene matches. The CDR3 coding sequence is TGTGCCAGCAGAGAGACTAGCGGTAGTGAGCAGTTCTTC. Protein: CASRETSGSEQFF.

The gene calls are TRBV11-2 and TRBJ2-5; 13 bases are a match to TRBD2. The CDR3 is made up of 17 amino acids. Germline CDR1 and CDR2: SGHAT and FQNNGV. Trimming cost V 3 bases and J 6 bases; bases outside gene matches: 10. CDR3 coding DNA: TGTGCCAGCAGCTTGTACCCGGGACTAGCGGGACCAAAGACCCAGTACTTC. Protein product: CASSLYPGLAGPKTQYF.

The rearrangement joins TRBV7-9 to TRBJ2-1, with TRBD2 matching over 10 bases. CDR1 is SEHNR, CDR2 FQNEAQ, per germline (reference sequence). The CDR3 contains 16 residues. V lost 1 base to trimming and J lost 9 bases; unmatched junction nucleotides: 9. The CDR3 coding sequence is TGTGCCAGCAGCTTAGGCGGCCTAGCGGGAGTGAGTGAGCAGTTCTTC. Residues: CASSLGGLAGVSEQFF.

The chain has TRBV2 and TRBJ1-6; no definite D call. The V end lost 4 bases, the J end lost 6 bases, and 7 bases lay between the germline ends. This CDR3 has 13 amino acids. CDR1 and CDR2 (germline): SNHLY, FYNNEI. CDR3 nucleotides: TGTGCCAGCAGTGCGACACTTAATTCACCCCTCCACTTT. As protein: CASSATLNSPLHF.

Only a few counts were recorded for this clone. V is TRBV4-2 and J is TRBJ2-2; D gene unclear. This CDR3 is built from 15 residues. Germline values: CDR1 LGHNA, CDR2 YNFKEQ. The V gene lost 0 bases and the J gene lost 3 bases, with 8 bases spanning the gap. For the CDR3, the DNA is TGTGCCAGCAGCCAAGATCAATTGTACACCGGGGAGCTGTTTTTT. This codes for CASSQDQLYTGELFF.

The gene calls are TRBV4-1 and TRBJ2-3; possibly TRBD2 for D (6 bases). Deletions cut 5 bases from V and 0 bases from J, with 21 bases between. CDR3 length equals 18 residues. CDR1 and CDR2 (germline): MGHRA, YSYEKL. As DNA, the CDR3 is TGCGCCAGCAGCTTTGCTGGGGGGAAAAGCGGGAGCACAGATACGCAGTATTTT. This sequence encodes CASSFAGGKSGSTDTQYF.

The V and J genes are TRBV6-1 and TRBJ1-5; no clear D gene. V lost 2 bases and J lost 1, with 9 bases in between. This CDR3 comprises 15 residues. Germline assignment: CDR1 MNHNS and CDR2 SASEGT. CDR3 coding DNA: TGTGCCAGCAGTGAATCGGGCGGGAGCAATCAGCCCCAGCATTTT. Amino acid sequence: CASSESGGSNQPQHF.

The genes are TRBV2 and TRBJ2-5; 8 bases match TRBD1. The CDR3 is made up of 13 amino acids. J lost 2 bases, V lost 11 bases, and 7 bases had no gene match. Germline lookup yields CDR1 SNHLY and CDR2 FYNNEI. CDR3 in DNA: TGTGCCGGCGCCAGGGGGCAGCAAGAGACCCAGTACTTC. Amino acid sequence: CAGARGQQETQYF.